This is a list of T cell receptor beta chains from one sample in a study of blood T cell repertoires in COVID-19. Assay: immunoSEQ multiplex PCR; the TCRdb copy retains only in-frame clones and omits some. The top ten clones hold 6.3% of a sample with roughly 86,000 clones, about four fifths of them seen once. The sequenced sample consisted of peripheral blood. Every receptor here comes from a man aged 55-75 years with acute or convalescent COVID-19. The conserved cysteine and the conserved F or W are not part of the CDR3 here. Each record gives: D gene, V gene, J gene, CDR3 protein. A D gene is named only where the DNA matches it firmly.

D gene: NA
V gene: TRBV11-3
J gene: TRBJ2-5
CDR3 protein: ASSTRTGTSPETQY

D gene: NA
V gene: TRBV9
J gene: TRBJ1-2
CDR3 protein: ASSVEGRANYGYT

D gene: NA
V gene: TRBV5-1
J gene: TRBJ2-5
CDR3 protein: ASSLEGGRETQY